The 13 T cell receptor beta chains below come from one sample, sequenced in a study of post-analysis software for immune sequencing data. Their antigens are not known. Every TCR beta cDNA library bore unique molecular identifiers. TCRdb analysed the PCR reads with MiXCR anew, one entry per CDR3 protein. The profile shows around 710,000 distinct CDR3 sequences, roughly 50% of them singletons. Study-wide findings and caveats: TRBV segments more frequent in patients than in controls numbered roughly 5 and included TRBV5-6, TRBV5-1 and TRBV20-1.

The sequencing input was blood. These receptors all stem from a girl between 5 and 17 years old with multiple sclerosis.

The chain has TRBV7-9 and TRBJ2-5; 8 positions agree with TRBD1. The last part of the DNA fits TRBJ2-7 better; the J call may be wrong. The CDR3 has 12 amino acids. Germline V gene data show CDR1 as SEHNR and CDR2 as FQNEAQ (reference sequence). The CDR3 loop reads CASTQGAGEQYF. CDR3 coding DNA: TGTGCCAGCACTCAGGGGGCCGGCGAGCAGTACTTC.

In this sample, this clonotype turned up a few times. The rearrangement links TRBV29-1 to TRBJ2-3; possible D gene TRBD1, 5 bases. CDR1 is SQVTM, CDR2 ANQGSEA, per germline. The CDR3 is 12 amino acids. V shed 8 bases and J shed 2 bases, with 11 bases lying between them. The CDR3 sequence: CSTGHSTDTQYF. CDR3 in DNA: TGCAGCACCGGACATTCCACAGATACGCAGTATTTT.

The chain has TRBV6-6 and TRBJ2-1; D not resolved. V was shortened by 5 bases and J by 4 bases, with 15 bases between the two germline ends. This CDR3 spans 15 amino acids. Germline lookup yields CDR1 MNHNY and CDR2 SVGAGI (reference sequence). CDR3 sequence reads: CASSTEISPYNEQFF. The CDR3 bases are TGTGCCAGCAGTACGGAGATCAGCCCATACAATGAGCAGTTCTTC.

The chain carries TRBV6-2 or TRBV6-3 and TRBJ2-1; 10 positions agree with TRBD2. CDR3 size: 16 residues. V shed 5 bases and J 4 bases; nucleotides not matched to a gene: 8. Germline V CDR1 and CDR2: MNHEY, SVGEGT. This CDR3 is CASSPILAGEYNEQFF. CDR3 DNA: TGTGCCAGCAGTCCCATTCTAGCGGGAGAGTACAATGAGCAGTTCTTC.

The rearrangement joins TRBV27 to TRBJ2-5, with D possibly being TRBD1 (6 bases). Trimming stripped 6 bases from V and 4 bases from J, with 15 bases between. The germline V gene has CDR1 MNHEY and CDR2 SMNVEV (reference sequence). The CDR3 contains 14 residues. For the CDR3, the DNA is TGTGCCAGCAGAGTTTCGTTGGGGGCAGAGACCCAGTACTTC. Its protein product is CASRVSLGAETQYF.

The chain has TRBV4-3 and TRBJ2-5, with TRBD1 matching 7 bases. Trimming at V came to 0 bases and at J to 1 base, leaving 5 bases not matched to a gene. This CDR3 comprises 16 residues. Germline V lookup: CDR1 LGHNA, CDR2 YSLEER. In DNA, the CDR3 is TGCGCCAGCAGCCAAGATTCGACAGGGAGCCAAGAGACCCAGTACTTC. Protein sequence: CASSQDSTGSQETQYF.

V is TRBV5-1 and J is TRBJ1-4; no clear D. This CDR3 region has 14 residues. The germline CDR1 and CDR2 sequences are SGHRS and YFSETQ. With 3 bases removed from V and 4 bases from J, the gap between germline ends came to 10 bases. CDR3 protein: CASSSSLGNEKLFF. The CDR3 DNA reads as TGCGCCAGCAGCTCAAGCTTAGGTAATGAAAAACTGTTTTTT.

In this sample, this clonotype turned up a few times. The CDR3 region has the DNA TGTGCCAGCAGCGCGAGGGGGGGTGAGCAGTTCTTC. This gives the protein CASSARGGEQFF. The rearrangement links TRBV9 to TRBJ2-1; D is possibly TRBD2 (7 bases). The CDR3 extends over 12 amino acids. Trimming pared 3 bases from V and 9 bases from J, leaving 10 bases between. CDR1 SGDLS and CDR2 YYNGEE come from the germline V gene.

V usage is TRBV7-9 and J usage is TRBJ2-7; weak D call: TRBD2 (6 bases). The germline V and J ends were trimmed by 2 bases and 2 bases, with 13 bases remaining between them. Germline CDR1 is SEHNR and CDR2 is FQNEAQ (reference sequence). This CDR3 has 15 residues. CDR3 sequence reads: CASSLTQRAPYEQYF. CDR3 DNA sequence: TGTGCCAGCAGCTTAACCCAGCGGGCCCCCTACGAGCAGTACTTC.

Here the CDR3 DNA reads TGTGCCAGCGCAGGGTCTCGGCGCAATCAGCCCCAGCATTTT. Protein sequence: CASAGSRRNQPQHF. The rearrangement joins TRBV27 to TRBJ1-5, with D perhaps matching TRBD1 (5 bases). Trimming removed 8 bases from V and 2 bases from J, with 13 bases in between. The CDR3 is 14 amino acids. Looked up from germline, CDR1 is MNHEY and CDR2 is SMNVEV (reference sequence).

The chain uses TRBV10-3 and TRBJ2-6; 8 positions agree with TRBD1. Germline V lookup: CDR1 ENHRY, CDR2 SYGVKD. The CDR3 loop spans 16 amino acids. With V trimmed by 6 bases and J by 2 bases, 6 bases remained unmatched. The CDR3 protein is CAIRTTGDTGANVLTF. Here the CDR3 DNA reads TGTGCCATCAGGACGACAGGGGATACTGGGGCCAACGTCCTGACTTTC.

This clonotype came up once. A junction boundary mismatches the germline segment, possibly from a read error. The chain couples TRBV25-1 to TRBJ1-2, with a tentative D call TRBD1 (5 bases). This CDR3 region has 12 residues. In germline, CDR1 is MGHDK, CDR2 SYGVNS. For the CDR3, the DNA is TGTACCAGCAGTGACTCAGGGTATGGCTACACCTTC. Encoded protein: CTSSDSGYGYTF.

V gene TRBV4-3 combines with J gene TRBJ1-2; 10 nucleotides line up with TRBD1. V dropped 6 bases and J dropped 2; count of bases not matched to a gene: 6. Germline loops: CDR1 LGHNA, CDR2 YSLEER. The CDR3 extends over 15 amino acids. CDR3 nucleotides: TGCGCCAGCAGACAGACAGGGGGCGCGAACTATGGCTACACCTTC. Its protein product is CASRQTGGANYGYTF.